Shown below are 3 T cell receptor beta chains from a single sample sequenced in a study of shared clonotypes between healthy human individuals. Some clones are missing from TCRdb's copy, which holds only in-frame ones; the method was immunoSEQ multiplex PCR. This sample has millions of clones, with approximately 90% found just once. Sequenced input: naive CD4+ T cells sorted from blood. This sample's subset: CD45RA+ positively selected. The receptor source for this set is a man between 18 and 35 years old in good health.

CDR3 residues: CAISESIASGGADTQYF. DNA of the CDR3: TGTGCCATCAGTGAGTCGATTGCTAGCGGGGGGGCAGATACGCAGTATTTT. The chain uses TRBV10-3 and TRBJ2-3, with 12 bases that match TRBD2. The CDR3 contains 17 residues. V gave up 0 bases and J gave up 4 bases; unmatched junction bases: 5. Germline V lookup: CDR1 ENHRY, CDR2 SYGVKD.

The chain joins TRBV9 to TRBJ2-1, with D possibly TRBD2 on 5 matching bases. Trimming took off 0 bases at V and 5 bases at J, with 9 bases between the two ends. CDR3 length: 14 residues. Germline V gene data show CDR1 as SGDLS and CDR2 as YYNGEE. CDR3 bases: TGTGCCAGCAGCGTAGCGGGGTATAACAATGAGCAGTTCTTC. The encoded protein is CASSVAGYNNEQFF.

The chain employs TRBV10-2 and TRBJ2-7, with 15 nucleotides matching TRBD2. CDR3 size: 15 residues. The germline CDR1 and CDR2 sequences are WSHSY and SAAADI. Losses at the gene ends were 5 bases for V and 4 bases for J; bases not matched to a gene: 3. CDR3 DNA sequence: TGCGCCAGCAGTCACGGGACTAGCGGGGGGTACGAGCAGTACTTC. Residues: CASSHGTSGGYEQYF.